The 25 T cell receptor beta chains below all came from one sample that was sequenced in a study of shared clonotypes between healthy human individuals. Produced via immunoSEQ multiplex PCR; TCRdb's table is partial and in-frame only. This table holds 2,500,000 or so clones, under 95% found once. Sequenced sample: naive CD4+ T cells from PBMCs. Subset reported: CD45RA+ positively selected. These receptors came from a man aged 18 to 30 in good health. Some clones in this sample may be carry-over from other donors' samples.

The V call is TRBV5-1, the J call TRBJ2-3, with TRBD2 identical over 9 bases. J was trimmed by 4 bases and V by 2 bases; bases with no gene match: 5. The CDR3 loop spans 15 amino acids. Germline V CDR1 and CDR2: SGHRS, YFSETQ. The CDR3 here is CASSFGTSIPDTQYF. For the CDR3, the DNA is TGCGCCAGCAGCTTCGGGACTAGCATCCCAGATACGCAGTATTTT.

The rearrangement joins TRBV9 to TRBJ2-1, with D possibly being TRBD1 or TRBD2 (5 bases each). V was cut by 0 bases and J by 3 bases, with 10 bases left in between. Per germline, CDR1 SGDLS and CDR2 YYNGEE. The CDR3 is made up of 15 amino acids. The CDR3 region is CASSVGGAGYNEQFF. Here the CDR3 DNA reads TGTGCCAGCAGCGTAGGAGGGGCAGGCTACAATGAGCAGTTCTTC.

The gene calls are TRBV12-5 and TRBJ2-3; TRBD2 aligns across 8 bases. CDR3 size: 17 residues. Unmatched junction bases numbered 8, after V lost 3 bases and J lost 0 bases. Germline V CDR1 and CDR2: LGHNT, FRNRAP. The CDR3 DNA reads as TGTGCTAGTGGTTTCTCGAGCGGGAGCTACAGCACAGATACGCAGTATTTT. It encodes CASGFSSGSYSTDTQYF. The whole variable domain, filled in from reference TRBV12-5 and TRBJ2-3, reads DARVTQTPRHKVTEMGQEVTMRCQPILGHNTVFWYRQTMMQGLELLAYFRNRAPLDDSGMPKDRFSAEMPDATLATLKIQPSEPRDSAVYFCASGFSSGSYSTDTQYFGPGTRLTVL.

The chain has TRBV7-9 and TRBJ2-1; a possible D gene is TRBD1 (5 bases). Per germline, CDR1 SEHNR and CDR2 FQNEAQ (reference sequence). The CDR3 loop spans 17 amino acids. V lost 5 bases, J lost 4 bases, and 21 bases lay in between. The CDR3 spells CASSPKARQGLYNEQFF. CDR3 sequence (DNA): TGTGCCAGCAGCCCCAAAGCCCGGCAGGGTCTATACAATGAGCAGTTCTTC.

The rearrangement links TRBV6-4 to TRBJ2-1, with a possible D match to TRBD1 (5 bases). V lost 2 bases and J lost 5, with 16 bases in between. CDR3 size: 16 residues. Germline CDR1 and CDR2: MRHNA and SNTAGT. The CDR3 coding sequence is TGTGCCAGCAGTGACCCCCGGACAACTGAAAACAATGAGCAGTTCTTC. Its protein product is CASSDPRTTENNEQFF.

The V call is TRBV7-3, the J call TRBJ2-1, with 7 bases that match TRBD2. This CDR3 spans 16 amino acids. Germline values: CDR1 SGHTA, CDR2 FQGTGA. Trimming at V came to 2 bases and at J to 7 bases, leaving 11 bases not matched to a gene. The CDR3 loop is CASSLHRNGRLNEQFF. As DNA, the CDR3 is TGTGCCAGCAGCTTACATCGAAACGGGAGGTTGAATGAGCAGTTCTTC.

This chain joins TRBV29-1 and TRBJ2-5, with TRBD2 identical over 7 bases. The CDR3 extends over 11 amino acids. CDR1 is SQVTM and CDR2 is ANQGSEA in the germline V gene. CDR3 sequence reads: CSAGVSETQYF. CDR3 sequence (DNA): TGCAGTGCGGGAGTATCAGAGACCCAGTACTTC.

This clone was observed a single time. Other DNA sequences within the sample encode an identical CDR3. This sequence joins TRBV18 and TRBJ1-1; 7 positions match TRBD1. Germline assignment: CDR1 KGHSH and CDR2 LQKENI. The CDR3 runs to 16 residues. With 3 bases clipped from V and 0 bases from J, the junction kept 7 bases outside the gene matches. The CDR3 loop reads CASSPRQGGMNTEAFF. The DNA of the CDR3 is TGTGCCAGCTCACCCCGACAGGGTGGGATGAACACTGAAGCTTTCTTT.

The genes are TRBV2 and TRBJ2-7; the D is unclear. This CDR3 comprises 15 residues. Per the germline V gene, CDR1 is SNHLY and CDR2 is FYNNEI. Trimming took 0 bases from V and 0 from J, leaving 9 bases between them. The CDR3, as DNA: TGTGCCAGCAGTGAAGCGAGCCAGTTCTCCTACGAGCAGTACTTC. Translated, it gives CASSEASQFSYEQYF.

The rearrangement links TRBV15 to TRBJ1-2; a weak D match, TRBD1 (5 bases). Per germline, CDR1 LNHNV and CDR2 YYDKDF (reference sequence). Trimming took 0 bases from V and 4 from J, leaving 12 bases between them. This CDR3 has 15 residues. The CDR3, as DNA: TGTGCCACCAGCAGAGACCCAGGGCTCTCCTATGGCTACACCTTC. It encodes CATSRDPGLSYGYTF.

The J gene is TRBJ1-2, the V gene TRBV19; 7 bases are shared with TRBD1. In germline, CDR1 is LNHDA, CDR2 SQIVND (reference sequence). There are 13 residues in the CDR3. The ends lost 7 bases at V and 6 bases at J; junction bases unmatched: 8. DNA for the CDR3: TGTGCCAGTAAGGACAGGTCAGTCAATGGCTACACCTTC. This codes for CASKDRSVNGYTF.

This chain uses TRBV27 with TRBJ2-7, with D perhaps TRBD1 (6 bases). V was shortened by 5 bases and J by 0 bases, with 11 bases between the two germline ends. Germline loops: CDR1 MNHEY, CDR2 SMNVEV (reference sequence). The CDR3 totals 14 residues. In DNA, the CDR3 is TGTGCCAGCAGTACGAGGGGGAGCTCCTACGAGCAGTACTTC. Protein sequence: CASSTRGSSYEQYF.

This chain connects TRBV20-1 to TRBJ2-5; D is perhaps TRBD1 (5 bases). Trimming cost V 5 bases and J 11 bases, with 15 bases left between them. The V gene's germline CDR1 is DFQATT and CDR2 SNEGSKA (reference sequence). The CDR3 sequence is 11 residues long. CDR3: CSASPTAQQYF. The CDR3 DNA sequence: TGCAGTGCTTCCCCGACAGCGCAGCAGTACTTC.

This chain links TRBV5-4 with TRBJ2-3; TRBD2 is a possible D gene (5 bases). The CDR3 runs to 14 residues. Between the trimmed V and J ends, which lost 2 bases and 0 bases, there was a span of 7 bases. CDR1 SGHNT and CDR2 YYREEE come from the germline V gene (reference sequence). In nucleotides, the CDR3 is TGTGCCAGCAGCTTAAGGGAGAGCACAGATACGCAGTATTTT. Its protein is CASSLRESTDTQYF.

The genes are TRBV18 and TRBJ2-2; 8 bases are shared with TRBD1. The CDR3 is 15 amino acids. Germline loops: CDR1 KGHSH, CDR2 LQKENI. V shed 5 bases and J 5 bases; nucleotides not matched to a gene: 7. In nucleotides, the CDR3 is TGTGCCAGCTCAGCAGGGGGCTTAAGAACCGGGGAGCTGTTTTTT. Translating gives CASSAGGLRTGELFF. Complete variable domain (other parts from reference TRBV18 and TRBJ2-2): NAGVMQNPRHLVRRRGQEARLRCSPMKGHSHVYWYRQLPEEGLKFMVYLQKENIIDESGMPKERFSAEFPKEGPSILRIQQVVRGDSAAYFCASSAGGLRTGELFFGEGSRLTVL.

The chain is built from TRBV7-3 and TRBJ2-1; 13 bases are a match to TRBD2. Losses at the gene ends were 3 bases for V and 7 bases for J; bases not matched to a gene: 9. The CDR3 runs to 17 residues. Germline V gene sequence: CDR1 SGHTA, CDR2 FQGTGA. The chain's CDR3 is CASSFARTSGSGNEQFF. The CDR3 coding sequence is TGTGCCAGCAGCTTCGCCCGGACTAGCGGGAGTGGGAATGAGCAGTTCTTC.

This clone was observed once. The chain couples TRBV28 to TRBJ2-3, with TRBD2 as a possible D gene (5 bases). The CDR3 is 13 amino acids. The V gene lost 10 bases and the J gene lost 6 bases, with 17 bases spanning the gap. The germline CDR1 and CDR2 sequences are MDHEN and SYDVKM. The CDR3, as DNA: TGTGCCACCTCCCCACGGAGGTTGGATACGCAGTATTTT. Encoded protein: CATSPRRLDTQYF.

A note on this clone: At one boundary the junction diverges from the germline segment, which might be a read error. This sequence joins TRBV11-2 and TRBJ2-1; 8 bases match TRBD1. CDR1 is SGHAT and CDR2 is FQNNGV in the germline V gene. This CDR3 spans 17 amino acids. The CDR3 is CASSSLALETGGNERFF. For the CDR3, the DNA is TGTGCCAGCAGCTCCCTCGCCTTGGAAACAGGGGGAAATGAGCGGTTCTTC.

Only one count was recorded for this clone. The J gene is TRBJ2-2, the V gene TRBV28; weak D call: TRBD1 (6 bases). The V end lost 3 bases, the J end lost 6 bases, and 14 bases lay between the germline ends. CDR1 is MDHEN, CDR2 SYDVKM, per germline. The CDR3 has 15 residues. CDR3 region: CASSFPGVRPGELFF. CDR3 nucleotides: TGTGCCAGCAGTTTCCCAGGGGTCCGGCCCGGGGAGCTGTTTTTT.

This rearrangement joins TRBV5-4 to TRBJ2-7; 8 bases line up with TRBD1. The CDR3 consists of 14 residues. V was clipped by 5 bases and J by 7 bases; unmatched bases: 11. Germline V gives CDR1 SGHNT, CDR2 YYREEE (reference sequence). Here the CDR3 DNA reads TGTGCCAGCAGATCGCCGGGACAGGAGAGGGAGCAGTACTTC. Translation: CASRSPGQEREQYF.

This CDR3 is CASSLGILGTNEKLFF. CDR3 in DNA: TGCGCCAGCAGCCTAGGGATTCTTGGAACTAATGAAAAACTGTTTTTT. The chain carries TRBV4-1 and TRBJ1-4; D gene ambiguous. Deletions cut 4 bases from V and 1 base from J, with 13 bases between. Germline lookup yields CDR1 MGHRA and CDR2 YSYEKL. The CDR3 extends over 16 amino acids.

V gene TRBV2 combines with J gene TRBJ1-2; 9 nucleotides line up with TRBD1. V lost 2 bases, J lost 7 bases, and 8 bases stayed unmatched. The CDR3 sequence is 15 residues long. CDR1 is SNHLY, CDR2 FYNNEI, per germline. CDR3 sequence (DNA): TGTGCCAGCAGTGAAAGGGGACAGGGTTCGGCTGGCTACACCTTC. Its translation is CASSERGQGSAGYTF. Looking up the rest from reference TRBV2 and TRBJ1-2 gives the full variable domain: EPEVTQTPSHQVTQMGQEVILRCVPISNHLYFYWYRQILGQKVEFLVSFYNNEISEKSEIFDDQFSVERPDGSNFTLKIRSTKLEDSAMYFCASSERGQGSAGYTFGSGTRLTVV.

The chain recombines TRBV6-5 with TRBJ2-1, with D unresolved. Germline loops: CDR1 MNHEY, CDR2 SVGAGI. There are 13 residues in the CDR3. Trimming pared 4 bases from V and 9 bases from J, leaving 13 bases between. The CDR3 loop is CASSFLSPGEQFF. Here the CDR3 DNA reads TGTGCCAGCAGTTTCCTCTCTCCGGGTGAGCAGTTCTTC.

This chain joins TRBV18 and TRBJ2-7; no reliable D call. Trimming took 1 base from V and 1 from J, leaving 14 bases between them. The CDR3 sequence is 16 residues long. Germline V lookup: CDR1 KGHSH, CDR2 LQKENI. The CDR3 DNA is TGTGCCAGCTCACCACGGTCGAACCTGGAATCCTACGAGCAGTACTTC. It specifies CASSPRSNLESYEQYF.

CDR3 residues: CSVEGPGTF. The CDR3 bases are TGCAGCGTTGAGGGTCCGGGCACCTTC. This sequence joins TRBV29-1 and TRBJ1-2; D is unresolved. CDR3 length equals 9 residues. Germline lookup yields CDR1 SQVTM and CDR2 ANQGSEA. With 3 bases removed from V and 13 bases from J, the gap between germline ends came to 9 bases. Drawing the rest from reference TRBV29-1 and TRBJ1-2, the complete variable domain is SAVISQKPSRDICQRGTSLTIQCQVDSQVTMMFWYRQQPGQSLTLIATANQGSEATYESGFVIDKFPISRPNLTFSTLTVSNMSPEDSSIYLCSVEGPGTFGSGTRLTVV.